These 9 T cell receptor beta chains were sequenced from one sample in a study of blood T cell repertoires in COVID-19. Only in-frame clones appear in the TCRdb table, and some are missing; sequencing was by immunoSEQ multiplex PCR. This sample yields 450,000 or so clones, of which approximately 90% are seen a single time; about 0.91% belongs to the top ten. The source material was peripheral blood. Receptors originate from a young man with COVID-19, enrolled during active disease.

V gene TRBV6-5 combines with J gene TRBJ1-3, with D unclear. CDR1 and CDR2 (germline): MNHEY, SVGAGI. V shed 0 bases and J shed 0 bases, with 6 bases lying between them. This CDR3 has 15 residues. CDR3 in amino acids: CASSYSGSSGNTIYF. The CDR3 nucleotides read TGTGCCAGCAGTTACTCGGGCAGCTCTGGAAACACCATATATTTT.

The rearrangement joins TRBV5-1 to TRBJ2-3; D gene ambiguous. V lost 5 bases, J lost 0 bases, and 10 bases lay in between. The CDR3 length is 14 residues. Per germline, CDR1 SGHRS and CDR2 YFSETQ. The CDR3 DNA is TGCGCCAGCAGAACGGTTCCTAGCACAGATACGCAGTATTTT. Amino acid sequence: CASRTVPSTDTQYF.

This sequence joins TRBV6-5 and TRBJ2-3, with TRBD1 matching over 7 bases. Germline values: CDR1 MNHEY, CDR2 SVGAGI. Trimming took 4 bases from V and 0 from J; bases not matched to a gene: 4. This CDR3 region has 15 residues. CDR3 loop: CASSSDRVSTDTQYF. CDR3 in DNA: TGTGCCAGCAGTTCTGACAGGGTTAGCACAGATACGCAGTATTTT.

The rearrangement uses TRBV30 and TRBJ2-5, with TRBD1 identical over 7 bases. Germline CDR1 and CDR2: GTSNPN and SVGIG (reference sequence). Trimming at V came to 2 bases and at J to 5 bases, leaving 2 bases not matched to a gene. The CDR3 consists of 12 residues. The CDR3 nucleotides are TGTGCCTGGAGTTACAGGGGTGAGACCCAGTACTTC. Translation gives CAWSYRGETQYF.

For the CDR3, the DNA is TGTGCCAGCAGCCCAGGTAGCAATCAGCCCCAGCATTTT. This translates into CASSPGSNQPQHF. The chain has TRBV7-9 and TRBJ1-5; D not resolved. The germline V and J ends were trimmed by 5 bases and 0 bases, with 5 bases remaining between them. Germline V gene lookup returns CDR1 SEHNR and CDR2 FQNEAQ (reference sequence). CDR3 length equals 13 residues.

This rearrangement joins TRBV5-4 to TRBJ1-6; possible D gene TRBD1, 6 bases. With 5 bases removed from V and 7 bases from J, the gap between germline ends came to 13 bases. Per the germline V gene, CDR1 is SGHNT and CDR2 is YYREEE (reference sequence). CDR3 length: 14 residues. CDR3 in amino acids: CASSSGQRNSPLHF. The CDR3 DNA is TGTGCCAGCAGTTCTGGACAGCGGAATTCACCCCTCCACTTT.

This sequence joins TRBV7-9 and TRBJ2-7; 7 positions agree with TRBD1. The CDR3 spans 14 residues. The J segment lost 3 bases and the V segment lost 6 bases, leaving 8 bases of the junction unmatched. Germline V gene sequence: CDR1 SEHNR, CDR2 FQNEAQ (reference sequence). The CDR3 region has the DNA TGTGCCAGCAGTTTAAGACAGGGTCTCTACGAGCAGTACTTC. This encodes CASSLRQGLYEQYF.

In its sample, this clone was seen once. The gene calls are TRBV5-1 and TRBJ2-6, with 7 bases fitting TRBD1. Unmatched junction bases numbered 6, after V lost 4 bases and J lost 2 bases. Germline V gene data show CDR1 as SGHRS and CDR2 as YFSETQ. This CDR3 is 16 amino acids long. CDR3 sequence reads: CASSDAGGTGANVLTF. As DNA, the CDR3 is TGCGCCAGCAGCGATGCAGGGGGTACTGGGGCCAACGTCCTGACTTTC.

With respect to this clone: This sample includes further DNA sequences coding for the same CDR3. V is TRBV6-5 and J is TRBJ2-7, with unresolved D. CDR3 length: 14 residues. The V end was cut by 0 bases, the J end by 0 bases, with 6 bases between. Germline V gene lookup returns CDR1 MNHEY and CDR2 SVGAGI. The CDR3 DNA is TGTGCCAGCAGTTACTCATCAGGCTCCTACGAGCAGTACTTC. Translating gives CASSYSSGSYEQYF.